A single sample gave rise to the 22 T cell receptor beta chains below, sequenced in a study of graft-versus-host responses after intestinal transplantation. Some clones are missing from TCRdb's copy, which holds only in-frame ones; the method was immunoSEQ multiplex PCR. The repertoire includes some 76,000 clones, around 86% of them detected once, and over 7% sits in the top ten. No antigen has been identified for these receptors. Sample: unstimulated CD8+ T cells sorted from spleen or lymph node cells, taken before transplant. These receptors were collected from a human donor who was the organ donor for an intestinal transplant.

The chain links TRBV29-1 to TRBJ2-1, with a possible D match to TRBD2 (6 bases). This CDR3 is 13 amino acids long. Trimming stripped 3 bases from V and 15 bases from J, with 21 bases between. CDR1 and CDR2 from the germline V gene are SQVTM and ANQGSEA. The CDR3 DNA sequence: TGCAGCGTTGACCCGGGAGACAGCCTCTCGGGGTTCTTC. The encoded protein is CSVDPGDSLSGFF.

This clone appeared once. This chain uses TRBV6-1 with TRBJ2-7; 7 bases are a match to TRBD1. This CDR3 has 15 residues. Trimming took 1 base from V and 3 from J; bases not matched to a gene: 6. The germline CDR1 and CDR2 sequences are MNHNS and SASEGT. The CDR3 protein is CASSEGVGQHYEQYF. CDR3 sequence (DNA): TGTGCCAGCAGTGAAGGGGTGGGACAGCACTACGAGCAGTACTTC.

V usage is TRBV7-6 and J usage is TRBJ2-5, with a weak D call TRBD2 (6 bases). Trimming stripped 4 bases from V and 2 bases from J, with 17 bases between. This CDR3 has 16 amino acids. Per the germline V gene, CDR1 is SGHVS and CDR2 is FNYEAQ. CDR3 nucleotides: TGTGCCAGCAGCTCACCCCGGTCGGGAGATCAAGAGACCCAGTACTTC. Residues: CASSSPRSGDQETQYF.

J is TRBJ1-2 and V is TRBV2, with 7 bases aligning to TRBD1. With 8 bases clipped from V and 6 bases from J, the junction kept 9 bases outside the gene matches. CDR1 is SNHLY, CDR2 FYNNEI, per germline. This CDR3 is 13 amino acids long. The CDR3 DNA is TGTGCCAGCCGGGACAGTCCCCAGCATGGCTACACCTTC. This encodes CASRDSPQHGYTF.

The genes are TRBV9 and TRBJ1-2; unclear D gene. Trimming shortened V by 0 bases and J by 1 base, and 10 bases separated the two germline ends. This CDR3 is 15 amino acids long. The germline CDR1 and CDR2 sequences are SGDLS and YYNGEE. The CDR3 protein is CASSVDALSNYGYTF. CDR3 bases: TGTGCCAGCAGCGTAGACGCTCTAAGTAACTATGGCTACACCTTC.

This chain uses TRBV7-9 with TRBJ2-1; no reliable D call. V lost 5 bases to trimming and J lost 6 bases, with 11 bases between them. Germline CDR1 SEHNR, CDR2 FQNEAQ (reference sequence). This CDR3 is 13 amino acids long. DNA for the CDR3: TGTGCCAGCAGCCCCCGGAAGGGCAATGAGCAGTTCTTC. Protein sequence: CASSPRKGNEQFF.

The CDR3 DNA reads TGTGCCAGCAGGGTATTACAGGGGGCATCTGACACTGAAGCTTTCTTT. This translates into CASRVLQGASDTEAFF. The rearrangement uses TRBV6-4 and TRBJ1-1; the match to TRBD1 covers 9 bases. CDR1 is MRHNA and CDR2 is SNTAGT in the germline V gene. J lost 3 bases, V lost 6 bases, and 11 bases had no gene match. The CDR3 loop spans 16 amino acids.

The rearrangement uses TRBV19 and TRBJ2-3; a possible D gene is TRBD2 (6 bases). V lost 10 bases and J lost 7, with 12 bases in between. Germline V CDR1 and CDR2: LNHDA, SQIVND (reference sequence). The CDR3 loop spans 11 amino acids. CDR3 in DNA: TGTGCCACCGGGGACTTACATACGCAGTATTTT. Amino acids: CATGDLHTQYF.

The chain joins TRBV30 to TRBJ2-3; D remains unclear. Germline V gives CDR1 GTSNPN, CDR2 SVGIG (reference sequence). V shed 3 bases and J shed 4 bases, with 14 bases lying between them. The CDR3 runs 14 residues. The CDR3 DNA follows: TGTGCCTGGAGGGTGGACGTGGTGGCAGATACGCAGTATTTT. It codes for CAWRVDVVADTQYF. Drawing the rest from reference TRBV30 and TRBJ2-3, the complete variable domain is SQTIHQWPATLVQPVGSPLSLECTVEGTSNPNLYWYRQAAGRGLQLLFYSVGIGQISSEVPQNLSASRPQDRQFILSSKKLLLSDSGFYLCAWRVDVVADTQYFGPGTRLTVL.

About this clone itself: The junction shows a germline mismatch at one end, possibly a read error. This rearrangement joins TRBV11-2 to TRBJ2-1, with D hard to call. The CDR3 has 11 amino acids. CDR1 and CDR2 from the germline V gene are SGHAT and FQNNGV. CDR3 coding DNA: TGTGCCAGCAGCTCCTTCAATGAGCAGTTCTTC. This encodes CASSSFNEQFF. The full variable domain, completed using reference TRBV11-2 and TRBJ2-1, is EAGVAQSPRYKIIEKRQSVAFWCNPISGHATLYWYQQILGQGPKLLIQFQNNGVVDDSQLPKDRFSAERLKGVDSTLKIQPAKLEDSAVYLCASSSFNEQFFGPGTRLTVL.

V and J are TRBV27 and TRBJ2-1, with 15 bases fitting TRBD2. V was pared by 5 bases and J by 10 bases, with 12 bases of the junction left unmatched. Germline-derived CDR1 and CDR2 are MNHEY and SMNVEV (reference sequence). The CDR3 covers 17 residues. The CDR3 reads CASSLGLAGGVRGEQFF. CDR3 bases: TGTGCCAGCAGTCTCGGACTAGCGGGGGGGGTGCGGGGCGAGCAGTTCTTC.

The CDR3, as DNA: TGTGCCAGCAGCTTAGGACACGGGACGGGTACTGAAGCTTTCTTT. As protein: CASSLGHGTGTEAFF. The rearrangement joins TRBV7-6 to TRBJ1-1, with D possibly TRBD1 on 5 matching bases. With 1 base removed from V and 5 bases from J, the gap between germline ends came to 14 bases. CDR1 SGHVS and CDR2 FNYEAQ come from the germline V gene. The CDR3 is made up of 15 amino acids.

The J gene is TRBJ1-6, the V gene TRBV7-9; TRBD1 agrees at 7 bases. The J segment lost 7 bases and the V segment lost 5 bases, leaving 11 bases of the junction unmatched. This CDR3 region has 16 residues. Germline lookup yields CDR1 SEHNR and CDR2 FQNEAQ (reference sequence). The CDR3 coding sequence is TGTGCCAGCAGCCAAACACGGACAGGTTTCAATTCACCCCTCCACTTT. Encoded protein: CASSQTRTGFNSPLHF. Combining the CDR3 with reference TRBV7-9 and TRBJ1-6 gives the whole variable domain DTGVSQNPRHKITKRGQNVTFRCDPISEHNRLYWYRQTLGQGPEFLTYFQNEAQLEKSRLLSDRFSAERPKGSFSTLEIQRTEQGDSAMYLCASSQTRTGFNSPLHFGNGTRLTVT.

The DNA for the CDR3 is TGTGCCAGCAGTCTCAGAGGGGCAGGGAAGTCCTACGAGCAGTACTTC. Residues: CASSLRGAGKSYEQYF. The chain combines TRBV28 with TRBJ2-7; D could derive from TRBD1 or TRBD2 (5 bases each). CDR1 is MDHEN, CDR2 SYDVKM, per germline. The CDR3 runs 16 residues. V was shortened by 5 bases and J by 1 base, with 18 bases between the two germline ends.

V is TRBV30 and J is TRBJ1-1; D is ambiguous. This CDR3 is 13 amino acids long. Germline lookup yields CDR1 GTSNPN and CDR2 SVGIG (reference sequence). V was trimmed by 3 bases and J by 0 bases, leaving 8 bases between them. The CDR3 sequence is CAWSELLNTEAFF. The CDR3 nucleotides are TGTGCCTGGAGCGAATTATTGAACACTGAAGCTTTCTTT.

The chain recombines TRBV6-1 with TRBJ2-3; no definite D call. Germline V gene sequence: CDR1 MNHNS, CDR2 SASEGT. The CDR3 loop spans 16 amino acids. The V gene lost 4 bases and the J gene lost 0 bases, with 14 bases spanning the gap. The CDR3 sequence is CASSGWVHSSTDTQYF. The DNA of the CDR3 is TGTGCCAGCAGTGGTTGGGTCCACTCTAGCACAGATACGCAGTATTTT.

The gene calls are TRBV5-1 and TRBJ2-7; D may be TRBD1 (8 bases). The CDR3 is made up of 16 amino acids. The V end was cut by 1 base, the J end by 2 bases, with 16 bases between. From germline, CDR1 is SGHRS and CDR2 YFSETQ. The CDR3 DNA is TGCGCCAGCAGCTTGTGGGGGGGACAGGATCCCTACGAGCAGTACTTC. Encoded protein: CASSLWGGQDPYEQYF. The variable domain in full, with the rest retrieved from reference TRBV5-1 and TRBJ2-7, is KAGVTQTPRYLIKTRGQQVTLSCSPISGHRSVSWYQQTPGQGLQFLFEYFSETQRNKGNFPGRFSGRQFSNSRSEMNVSTLELGDSALYLCASSLWGGQDPYEQYFGPGTRLTVT.

The chain combines TRBV6-5 with TRBJ1-5; 7 bases fit TRBD1. V lost 5 bases, J lost 4 bases, and 8 bases stayed unmatched. This CDR3 contains 15 residues. Germline V gives CDR1 MNHEY, CDR2 SVGAGI. This CDR3 reads CASSKEGAWNQPQHF. CDR3 DNA sequence: TGTGCCAGCAGTAAGGAGGGGGCATGGAATCAGCCCCAGCATTTT.

The V call is TRBV30, the J call TRBJ1-5; TRBD1 is a possible D gene (5 bases). The CDR3 sequence is 15 residues long. CDR1 and CDR2 (germline): GTSNPN, SVGIG (reference sequence). V dropped 1 base and J dropped 4 bases, with 14 bases sitting between them. DNA of the CDR3: TGTGCCTGGAGTGACTTATCCGACAGAAATCAGCCCCAGCATTTT. The encoded protein is CAWSDLSDRNQPQHF. The full variable domain, in which reference TRBV30 and TRBJ1-5 provide the parts outside the CDR3, is SQTIHQWPATLVQPVGSPLSLECTVEGTSNPNLYWYRQAAGRGLQLLFYSVGIGQISSEVPQNLSASRPQDRQFILSSKKLLLSDSGFYLCAWSDLSDRNQPQHFGDGTRLSIL.

The J gene is TRBJ1-6, the V gene TRBV9, with TRBD1 matching 8 bases. This CDR3 has 15 residues. Germline CDR1 is SGDLS and CDR2 is YYNGEE. Unmatched junction bases numbered 6, after V lost 3 bases and J lost 7 bases. The CDR3 spells CASSAHRGRNSPLHF. CDR3 sequence (DNA): TGTGCCAGCAGCGCCCACAGGGGGAGGAATTCACCCCTCCACTTT.

The chain employs TRBV11-2 and TRBJ2-7; TRBD1 might be the D (6 bases). CDR1 is SGHAT and CDR2 is FQNNGV in the germline V gene. Trimming shortened V by 1 base and J by 3 bases, and 10 bases separated the two germline ends. This CDR3 has 14 amino acids. The CDR3 coding sequence is TGTGCCAGCAGCTTAGGTGGACAGCTCTACGAGCAGTACTTC. It yields the protein CASSLGGQLYEQYF.

The rearrangement links TRBV9 to TRBJ2-1; D is unclear. V dropped 4 bases and J dropped 8 bases, with 19 bases sitting between them. Germline CDR1 is SGDLS and CDR2 is YYNGEE. This CDR3 contains 15 residues. This CDR3 reads CASSSGEVRGDEQFF. The CDR3, as DNA: TGTGCCAGCAGCTCAGGTGAGGTCCGCGGCGATGAGCAGTTCTTC.